The rows below give T cell receptor beta chains drawn from one sample of a study of CXCR3-negative and CXCR3-positive naive CD8 T cells. TCRdb re-analyzed the 5' RACE reads; it lists each CDR3 protein once, without DNA. The table counts around 95,000 distinct CDR3 sequences; 0.9% to 1.2% lies in the top ten. Sequencing was done on a sample of naive CXCR3+ CD8+ T cells from blood. Receptor source: a human donor in good health. Some clones in this sample may be carry-over from other donors' samples. The CDR3 runs from the conserved cysteine through the conserved F or W.

cdr3_aa: CASSAWRGVGTDTQYF; j_call: TRBJ2-3; v_call: TRBV2; cdr3_length: 16
cdr3_aa: CASSLDTSGVYNEQFF; j_call: TRBJ2-1; v_call: TRBV28; cdr3_length: 16
cdr3_aa: CASSLAGGFENIQYF; j_call: TRBJ2-4; v_call: TRBV5-1; cdr3_length: 15
cdr3_aa: CASRLLPGLAHQETQYF; j_call: TRBJ2-5; v_call: TRBV6-6; cdr3_length: 17
cdr3_aa: CSVAVEKGGYTF; j_call: TRBJ1-2; v_call: TRBV29-1; cdr3_length: 12
cdr3_aa: CSVIKVTDTQYF; j_call: TRBJ2-3; v_call: TRBV29-1; cdr3_length: 12
cdr3_aa: CSARYLAGGSYNEQFF; j_call: TRBJ2-1; v_call: TRBV20-1; cdr3_length: 16
cdr3_aa: CASSDRGTLSSYNSPLHF; j_call: TRBJ1-6; v_call: TRBV12-3/TRBV12-4; cdr3_length: 18
cdr3_aa: CASSPMTGSNEKLFF; j_call: TRBJ1-4; v_call: TRBV11-2; cdr3_length: 15
cdr3_aa: CASRYRGMNTEAFF; j_call: TRBJ1-1; v_call: TRBV19; cdr3_length: 14
cdr3_aa: CASSQDPEGNYGYTF; j_call: TRBJ1-2; v_call: TRBV4-1; cdr3_length: 15
cdr3_aa: CASSLFPETGELFF; j_call: TRBJ2-2; v_call: TRBV5-5; cdr3_length: 14
cdr3_aa: CASSYLAGAYEQYF; j_call: TRBJ2-7; v_call: TRBV6-5; cdr3_length: 14
cdr3_aa: CASSVDGVDYGYTF; j_call: TRBJ1-2; v_call: TRBV9; cdr3_length: 14
cdr3_aa: CASSNSQGRAKNIQYF; j_call: TRBJ2-4; v_call: TRBV21-1; cdr3_length: 16
cdr3_aa: CASSLGRGPKLETQYF; j_call: TRBJ2-5; v_call: TRBV5-1; cdr3_length: 16
cdr3_aa: CSASGGTGNQPQHF; j_call: TRBJ1-5; v_call: TRBV20-1; cdr3_length: 14
cdr3_aa: CASSLPPGTPTPGDEQYF; j_call: TRBJ2-7; v_call: TRBV5-1; cdr3_length: 18
cdr3_aa: CASSLDPGTDTQYF; j_call: TRBJ2-3; v_call: TRBV11-2; cdr3_length: 14
cdr3_aa: CASSLFQGTLYNEQFF; j_call: TRBJ2-1; v_call: TRBV28; cdr3_length: 16
cdr3_aa: CASSQAQGIGYEQYF; j_call: TRBJ2-7; v_call: TRBV4-3; cdr3_length: 15
cdr3_aa: CASSLERTVNYGYTF; j_call: TRBJ1-2; v_call: TRBV7-2; cdr3_length: 15
cdr3_aa: CSVAEGETQYF; j_call: TRBJ2-5; v_call: TRBV29-1; cdr3_length: 11
cdr3_aa: CASSYPGWGTDTQYF; j_call: TRBJ2-3; v_call: TRBV6-2/TRBV6-3; cdr3_length: 15
cdr3_aa: CAISERGGSYNEQFF; j_call: TRBJ2-1; v_call: TRBV10-3; cdr3_length: 15
cdr3_aa: CSARWDLNTEAFF; j_call: TRBJ1-1; v_call: TRBV20-1; cdr3_length: 13
cdr3_aa: CASSQDWSRSSYNEQFF; j_call: TRBJ2-1; v_call: TRBV3-1; cdr3_length: 17
cdr3_aa: CASSLSSGQLNQPQHF; j_call: TRBJ1-5; v_call: TRBV27; cdr3_length: 16
cdr3_aa: CASNPDRERLNEQFF; j_call: TRBJ2-1; v_call: TRBV27; cdr3_length: 15
cdr3_aa: CASSYGLAGPGETQYF; j_call: TRBJ2-5; v_call: TRBV12-3/TRBV12-4; cdr3_length: 16
cdr3_aa: CASSPWVSYNEQFF; j_call: TRBJ2-1; v_call: TRBV12-3/TRBV12-4; cdr3_length: 14
cdr3_aa: CSVLNGSSRSDEQYF; j_call: TRBJ2-7; v_call: TRBV29-1; cdr3_length: 15
cdr3_aa: CASSLADRKHYEQYF; j_call: TRBJ2-7; v_call: TRBV7-6; cdr3_length: 15
cdr3_aa: CASRDVGTPTCFF; j_call: TRBJ2-1; v_call: TRBV2; cdr3_length: 13
cdr3_aa: CASSSGLDYGYTF; j_call: TRBJ1-2; v_call: TRBV27; cdr3_length: 13
cdr3_aa: CASSRSLDGPNQPQHF; j_call: TRBJ1-5; v_call: TRBV12-3/TRBV12-4; cdr3_length: 16
cdr3_aa: CASSGTDQPQHF; j_call: TRBJ1-5; v_call: TRBV12-3/TRBV12-4; cdr3_length: 12
cdr3_aa: CASSLHGTGEQYF; j_call: TRBJ2-7; v_call: TRBV7-6; cdr3_length: 13
cdr3_aa: CASSSQTGGNYEQYF; j_call: TRBJ2-7; v_call: TRBV5-1; cdr3_length: 15
cdr3_aa: CASSQERVNEQFF; j_call: TRBJ2-1; v_call: TRBV14; cdr3_length: 13
cdr3_aa: CASSLTGSTYEQYF; j_call: TRBJ2-7; v_call: TRBV7-3; cdr3_length: 14
cdr3_aa: CSVEEGKGRGTDTQYF; j_call: TRBJ2-3; v_call: TRBV29-1; cdr3_length: 16
cdr3_aa: CSAPRRGPGDTQYF; j_call: TRBJ2-3; v_call: TRBV29-1; cdr3_length: 14
cdr3_aa: CSVEEDRGGPGELFF; j_call: TRBJ2-2; v_call: TRBV29-1; cdr3_length: 15
cdr3_aa: CASSLSGRYNEQFF; j_call: TRBJ2-1; v_call: TRBV7-6; cdr3_length: 14
cdr3_aa: CARSTGTEAFF; j_call: TRBJ1-1; v_call: TRBV2; cdr3_length: 11
cdr3_aa: CASSQRGSRQAPYEQYF; j_call: TRBJ2-7; v_call: TRBV4-3; cdr3_length: 17
cdr3_aa: CASSTNAGETYEQYF; j_call: TRBJ2-7; v_call: TRBV7-9; cdr3_length: 15
cdr3_aa: CASSLGTASGETQYF; j_call: TRBJ2-5; v_call: TRBV7-9; cdr3_length: 15
cdr3_aa: CASSGGGAEQYF; j_call: TRBJ2-7; v_call: TRBV5-4; cdr3_length: 12
cdr3_aa: CASSPPEAGGPGNEQFF; j_call: TRBJ2-1; v_call: TRBV7-8; cdr3_length: 17
cdr3_aa: CATKSGQESYEQYF; j_call: TRBJ2-7; v_call: TRBV15; cdr3_length: 14
cdr3_aa: CASSDHLAGGLNEQFF; j_call: TRBJ2-1; v_call: TRBV6-6; cdr3_length: 16
cdr3_aa: CSARDSLAESYEQYF; j_call: TRBJ2-7; v_call: TRBV20-1; cdr3_length: 15
cdr3_aa: CATTVDRGLAKNIQYF; j_call: TRBJ2-4; v_call: TRBV15; cdr3_length: 16
cdr3_aa: CSVEPYNRGRDQETQYF; j_call: TRBJ2-5; v_call: TRBV29-1; cdr3_length: 17
cdr3_aa: CASSEFDEAAFF; j_call: TRBJ1-1; v_call: TRBV25-1; cdr3_length: 12
cdr3_aa: CSVDFEGLGFNTEAFF; j_call: TRBJ1-1; v_call: TRBV29-1; cdr3_length: 16
cdr3_aa: CASSLGRGRDTEAFF; j_call: TRBJ1-1; v_call: TRBV7-6; cdr3_length: 15